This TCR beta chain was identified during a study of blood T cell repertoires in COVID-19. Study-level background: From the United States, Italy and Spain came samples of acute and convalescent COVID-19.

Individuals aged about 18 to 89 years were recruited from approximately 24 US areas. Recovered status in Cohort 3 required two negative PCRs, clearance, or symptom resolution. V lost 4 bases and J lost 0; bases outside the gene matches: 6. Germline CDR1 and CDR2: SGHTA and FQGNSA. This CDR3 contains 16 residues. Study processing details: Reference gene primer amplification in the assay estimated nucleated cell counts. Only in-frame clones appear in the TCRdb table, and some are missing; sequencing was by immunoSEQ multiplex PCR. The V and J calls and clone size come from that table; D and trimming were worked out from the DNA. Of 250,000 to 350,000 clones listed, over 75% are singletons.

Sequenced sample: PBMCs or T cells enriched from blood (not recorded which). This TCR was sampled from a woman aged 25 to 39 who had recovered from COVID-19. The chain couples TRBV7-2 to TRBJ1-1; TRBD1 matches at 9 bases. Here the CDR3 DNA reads TGTGCCAGCAGCTACGGGACAGGGCTCTTGAACACTGAAGCTTTCTTT. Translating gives CASSYGTGLLNTEAFF.